Listed below are T cell receptor beta chains from one sample, sequenced in a study of blood T cells in healthy people across ages. TCRdb fed the 5' RACE reads into MiXCR, producing one record per CDR3 protein. The sample consists of more than 500,000 distinct CDR3 sequences, about 26% of them appearing once. The same specimen was also included in a second study, on T cells of mothers and their children.

Sequences were obtained from blood. The source of these receptors is a boy aged 2 to 10 in good health. The conserved cysteine and the conserved F or W are not part of the CDR3 here. The order of the fields is J gene, V gene, CDR3 protein.

J gene: TRBJ2-1; V gene: TRBV12-3/TRBV12-4; CDR3 protein: ASSFPGSDNEQF
J gene: TRBJ2-5; V gene: TRBV20-1; CDR3 protein: SAPRAGGETQY
J gene: TRBJ2-5; V gene: TRBV7-2; CDR3 protein: ASSLVTGTGETQY
J gene: TRBJ1-1; V gene: TRBV10-3; CDR3 protein: AIKVWQGAGTEAF
J gene: TRBJ2-3; V gene: TRBV20-1; CDR3 protein: SALGRDRGPTDTQY
J gene: TRBJ1-4; V gene: TRBV30; CDR3 protein: AWSGAGGLREKLF
J gene: TRBJ2-5; V gene: TRBV12-5; CDR3 protein: ASGPRLEGETQY
J gene: TRBJ2-3; V gene: TRBV5-1; CDR3 protein: ASSPSGRTTDTQY
J gene: TRBJ1-5; V gene: TRBV7-2; CDR3 protein: ASSSHTQGARGQPQH
J gene: TRBJ2-6; V gene: TRBV30; CDR3 protein: AWSFPGRKA
J gene: TRBJ1-2; V gene: TRBV3-1; CDR3 protein: ASSHTGTGVYGYT
J gene: TRBJ1-1; V gene: TRBV6-4; CDR3 protein: ASSDSPGTEAF
J gene: TRBJ1-5; V gene: TRBV12-3/TRBV12-4; CDR3 protein: ASSPRSINQPQH
J gene: TRBJ2-3; V gene: TRBV7-2; CDR3 protein: ASSWAGGPPSTDTQY
J gene: TRBJ2-7; V gene: TRBV9; CDR3 protein: ASSVGGSSYEQY
J gene: TRBJ2-2; V gene: TRBV27; CDR3 protein: ASSFGLAGVTGELF
J gene: TRBJ2-7; V gene: TRBV5-1; CDR3 protein: ASSALTGGLYEQY
J gene: TRBJ2-1; V gene: TRBV2; CDR3 protein: ASSPRRNEQF
J gene: TRBJ2-3; V gene: TRBV11-2; CDR3 protein: ASSRTGFHPTDTQY
J gene: TRBJ2-7; V gene: TRBV28; CDR3 protein: ASRVGTNYEQY
J gene: TRBJ2-1; V gene: TRBV12-3/TRBV12-4; CDR3 protein: ASSLSAGGPF
J gene: TRBJ1-2; V gene: TRBV5-1; CDR3 protein: ASSMGQGAVNGYT
J gene: TRBJ2-4; V gene: TRBV20-1; CDR3 protein: SAPPGGDIQY
J gene: TRBJ2-1; V gene: TRBV7-9; CDR3 protein: ASSPPAGGSCNEQF
J gene: TRBJ2-5; V gene: TRBV4-1; CDR3 protein: AGSPKVAYQETQY
J gene: TRBJ1-2; V gene: TRBV7-9; CDR3 protein: ASSSTGVRVYGYT
J gene: TRBJ2-5; V gene: TRBV7-9; CDR3 protein: ASSGASPETQY
J gene: TRBJ2-5; V gene: TRBV20-1; CDR3 protein: SVPLDGGQETQY
J gene: .; V gene: TRBV30; CDR3 protein: AWSPMNEQF
J gene: .; V gene: TRBV9; CDR3 protein: ASSVGASGGAETQY
J gene: TRBJ2-7; V gene: TRBV9; CDR3 protein: ASSVAGLNEQY
J gene: TRBJ2-1; V gene: TRBV20-1; CDR3 protein: SARDWSGESGNEQF
J gene: TRBJ1-2; V gene: TRBV28; CDR3 protein: ASSPSPGLTGEGT
J gene: .; V gene: TRBV7-2; CDR3 protein: ASRSLAGRNEQF